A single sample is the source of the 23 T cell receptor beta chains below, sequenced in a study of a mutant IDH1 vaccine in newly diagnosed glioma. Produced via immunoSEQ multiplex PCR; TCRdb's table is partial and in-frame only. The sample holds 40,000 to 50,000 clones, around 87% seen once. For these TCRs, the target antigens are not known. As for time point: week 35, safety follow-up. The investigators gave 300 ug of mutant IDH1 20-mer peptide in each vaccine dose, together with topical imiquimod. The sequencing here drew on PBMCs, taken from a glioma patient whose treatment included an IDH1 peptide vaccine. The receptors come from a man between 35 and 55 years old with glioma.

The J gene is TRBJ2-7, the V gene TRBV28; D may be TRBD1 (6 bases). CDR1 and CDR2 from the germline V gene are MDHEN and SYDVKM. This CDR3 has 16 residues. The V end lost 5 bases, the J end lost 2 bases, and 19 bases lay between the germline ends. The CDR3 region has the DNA TGTGCCAGCAGTATCCCGAGTGGGGGACAACCCTACGAGCAGTACTTC. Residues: CASSIPSGGQPYEQYF.

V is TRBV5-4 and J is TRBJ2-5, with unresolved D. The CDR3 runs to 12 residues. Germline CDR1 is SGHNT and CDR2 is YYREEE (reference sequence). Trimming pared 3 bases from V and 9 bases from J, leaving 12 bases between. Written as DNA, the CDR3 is TGTGCCAGCAGCTCCGACAATCTGGCCCAGTACTTC. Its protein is CASSSDNLAQYF.

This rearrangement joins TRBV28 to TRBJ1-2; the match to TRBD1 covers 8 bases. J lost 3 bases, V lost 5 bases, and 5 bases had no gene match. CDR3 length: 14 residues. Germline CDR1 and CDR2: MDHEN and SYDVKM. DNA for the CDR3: TGTGCCAGCAGTAGCAGGGGGCTAGACTATGGCTACACCTTC. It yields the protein CASSSRGLDYGYTF.

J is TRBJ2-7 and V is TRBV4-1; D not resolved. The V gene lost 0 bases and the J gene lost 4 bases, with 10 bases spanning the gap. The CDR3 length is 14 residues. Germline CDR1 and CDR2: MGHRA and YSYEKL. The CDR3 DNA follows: TGCGCCAGCAGCCAAGATATAGGATCATACGAGCAGTACGTC. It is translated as CASSQDIGSYEQYV.

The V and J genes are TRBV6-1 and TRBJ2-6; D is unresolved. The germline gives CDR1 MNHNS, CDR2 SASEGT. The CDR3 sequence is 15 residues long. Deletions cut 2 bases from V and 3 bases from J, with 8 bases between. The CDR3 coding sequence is TGTGCCAGCAGTGAACCCGGGTATGGGGCCAACGTCCTGACTTTC. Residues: CASSEPGYGANVLTF.

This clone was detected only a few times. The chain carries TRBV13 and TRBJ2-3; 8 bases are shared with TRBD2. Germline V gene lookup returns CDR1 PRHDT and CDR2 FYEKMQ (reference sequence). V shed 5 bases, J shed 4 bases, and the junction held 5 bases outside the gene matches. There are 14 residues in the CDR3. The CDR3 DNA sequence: TGTGCCAGCAGCCGAGCGGGGGAGGCAGATACGCAGTATTTT. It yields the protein CASSRAGEADTQYF.

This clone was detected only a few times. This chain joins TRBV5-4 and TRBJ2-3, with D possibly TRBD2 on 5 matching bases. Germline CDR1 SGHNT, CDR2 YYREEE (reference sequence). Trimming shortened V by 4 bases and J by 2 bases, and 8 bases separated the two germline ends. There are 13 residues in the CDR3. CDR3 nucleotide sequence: TGTGCCAGCAGCCCGGGAAACACAGATACGCAGTATTTT. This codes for CASSPGNTDTQYF. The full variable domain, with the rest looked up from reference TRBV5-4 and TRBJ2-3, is ETGVTQSPTHLIKTRGQQVTLRCSSQSGHNTVSWYQQALGQGPQFIFQYYREEENGRGNFPPRFSGLQFPNYSSELNVNALELDDSALYLCASSPGNTDTQYFGPGTRLTVL.

In DNA, the CDR3 is TGTGCCAGCAGTTCAGGGGGCGGAAGAGGCTACACCTTC. This encodes CASSSGGGRGYTF. The rearrangement uses TRBV28 and TRBJ1-2; TRBD1 aligns across 8 bases. Germline loops: CDR1 MDHEN, CDR2 SYDVKM. The CDR3 loop spans 13 amino acids. After removal of 4 bases from V and 8 bases from J, the junction contained 6 bases not matched to a gene.

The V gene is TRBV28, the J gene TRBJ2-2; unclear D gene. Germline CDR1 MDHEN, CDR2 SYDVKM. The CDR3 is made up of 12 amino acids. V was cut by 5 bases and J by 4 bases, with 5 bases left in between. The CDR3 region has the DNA TGTGCCAGCAGTGTAAGCACCGGGGAGCTGTTTTTT. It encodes CASSVSTGELFF.

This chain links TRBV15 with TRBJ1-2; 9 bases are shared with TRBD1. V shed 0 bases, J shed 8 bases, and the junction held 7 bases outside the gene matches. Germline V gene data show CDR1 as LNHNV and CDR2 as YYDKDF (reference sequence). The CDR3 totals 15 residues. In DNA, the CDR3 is TGTGCCACCAGCAGAGATCGGGACAGGGAGGTCGGCTACACCTTC. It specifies CATSRDRDREVGYTF. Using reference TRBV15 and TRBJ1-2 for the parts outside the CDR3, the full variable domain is DAMVIQNPRYQVTQFGKPVTLSCSQTLNHNVMYWYQQKSSQAPKLLFHYYDKDFNNEADTPDNFQSRRPNTSFCFLDIRSPGLGDTAMYLCATSRDRDREVGYTFGSGTRLTVV.

The CDR3 protein is CASSPADPTAEGYNEQFF. The CDR3 DNA sequence: TGTGCCAGCAGTCCAGCGGACCCGACAGCGGAAGGATACAATGAGCAGTTCTTC. V and J are TRBV2 and TRBJ2-1; either TRBD1 or TRBD2 may fit D (5 bases each). The germline V gene encodes CDR1 SNHLY and CDR2 FYNNEI. The CDR3 has 18 amino acids. V was shortened by 5 bases and J by 4 bases, with 24 bases between the two germline ends.

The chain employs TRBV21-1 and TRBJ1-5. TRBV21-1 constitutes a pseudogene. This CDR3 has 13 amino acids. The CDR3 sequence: CASSESRPQPQHF. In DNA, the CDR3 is TGTGCCAGCAGCGAAAGTAGGCCCCAGCCCCAGCATTTT.

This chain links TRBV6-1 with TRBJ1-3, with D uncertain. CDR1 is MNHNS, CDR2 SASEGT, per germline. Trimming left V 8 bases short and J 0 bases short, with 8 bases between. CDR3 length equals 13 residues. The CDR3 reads CASAQVSGNTIYF. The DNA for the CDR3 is TGTGCCAGCGCCCAGGTCTCTGGAAACACCATATATTTT.

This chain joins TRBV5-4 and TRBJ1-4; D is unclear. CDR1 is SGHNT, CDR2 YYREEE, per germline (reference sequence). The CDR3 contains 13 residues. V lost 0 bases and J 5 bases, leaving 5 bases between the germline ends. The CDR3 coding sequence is TGTGCCAGCAGCTTGGAGCCAAATGAAAAACTGTTTTTT. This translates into CASSLEPNEKLFF.

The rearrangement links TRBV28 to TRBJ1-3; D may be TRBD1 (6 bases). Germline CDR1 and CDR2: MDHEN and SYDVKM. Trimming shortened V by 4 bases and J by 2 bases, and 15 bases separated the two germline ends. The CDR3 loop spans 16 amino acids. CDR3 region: CASSSTGMGAGNTIYF. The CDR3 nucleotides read TGTGCCAGCAGTTCCACAGGGATGGGGGCTGGAAACACCATATATTTT.

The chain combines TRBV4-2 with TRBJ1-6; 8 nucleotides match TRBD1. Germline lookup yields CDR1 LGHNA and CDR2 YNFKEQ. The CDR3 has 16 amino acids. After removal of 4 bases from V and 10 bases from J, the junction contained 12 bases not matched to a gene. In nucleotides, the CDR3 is TGTGCCAGCAGCCCCTCGACGACAGGGGAAGGGTCACCCCTCCACTTT. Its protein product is CASSPSTTGEGSPLHF.

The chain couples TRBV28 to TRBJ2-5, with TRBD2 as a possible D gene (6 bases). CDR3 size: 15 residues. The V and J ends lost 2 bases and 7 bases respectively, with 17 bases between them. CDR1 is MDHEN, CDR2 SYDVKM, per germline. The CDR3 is CASSLAGSRSGTQYF. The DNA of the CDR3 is TGTGCCAGCAGTTTAGCGGGATCCAGAAGCGGGACCCAGTACTTC.

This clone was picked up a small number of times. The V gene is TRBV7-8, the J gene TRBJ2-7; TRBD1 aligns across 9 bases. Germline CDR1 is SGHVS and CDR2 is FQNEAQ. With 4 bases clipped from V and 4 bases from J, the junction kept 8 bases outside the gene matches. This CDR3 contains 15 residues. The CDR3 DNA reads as TGTGCCAGCAGCTGGTCGGGACAGGGAGGGTACGAGCAGTACTTC. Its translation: CASSWSGQGGYEQYF.

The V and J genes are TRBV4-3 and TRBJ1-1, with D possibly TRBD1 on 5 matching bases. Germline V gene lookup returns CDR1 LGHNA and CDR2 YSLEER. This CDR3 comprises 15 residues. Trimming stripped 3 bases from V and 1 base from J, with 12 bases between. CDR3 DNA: TGCGCCAGCAGCCAGAGGGGTTCGGAGAACACTGAAGCTTTCTTT. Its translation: CASSQRGSENTEAFF.

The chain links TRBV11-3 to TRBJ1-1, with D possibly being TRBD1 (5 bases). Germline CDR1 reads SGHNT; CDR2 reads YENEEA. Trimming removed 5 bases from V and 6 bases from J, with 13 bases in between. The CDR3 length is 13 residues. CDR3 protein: CASSLNGDPEAFF. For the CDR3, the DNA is TGTGCCAGCAGCCTGAATGGGGACCCTGAAGCTTTCTTT.

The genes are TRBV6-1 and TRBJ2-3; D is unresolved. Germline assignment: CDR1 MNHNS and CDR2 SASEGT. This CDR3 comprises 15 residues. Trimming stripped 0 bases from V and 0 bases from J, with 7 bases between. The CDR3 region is CASSEAFDSTDTQYF. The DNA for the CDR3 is TGTGCCAGCAGTGAAGCCTTTGACAGCACAGATACGCAGTATTTT.

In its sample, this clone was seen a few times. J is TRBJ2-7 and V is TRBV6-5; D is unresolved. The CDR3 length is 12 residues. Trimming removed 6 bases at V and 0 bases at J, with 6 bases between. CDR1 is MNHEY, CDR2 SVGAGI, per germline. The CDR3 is CASRTRSYEQYF. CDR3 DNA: TGTGCCAGCAGGACACGCTCCTACGAGCAGTACTTC.

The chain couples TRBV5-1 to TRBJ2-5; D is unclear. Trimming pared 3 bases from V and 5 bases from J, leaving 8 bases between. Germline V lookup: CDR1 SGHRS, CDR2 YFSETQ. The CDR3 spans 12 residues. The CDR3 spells CASSWSLETQYF. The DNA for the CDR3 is TGCGCCAGCAGCTGGTCACTGGAGACCCAGTACTTC.